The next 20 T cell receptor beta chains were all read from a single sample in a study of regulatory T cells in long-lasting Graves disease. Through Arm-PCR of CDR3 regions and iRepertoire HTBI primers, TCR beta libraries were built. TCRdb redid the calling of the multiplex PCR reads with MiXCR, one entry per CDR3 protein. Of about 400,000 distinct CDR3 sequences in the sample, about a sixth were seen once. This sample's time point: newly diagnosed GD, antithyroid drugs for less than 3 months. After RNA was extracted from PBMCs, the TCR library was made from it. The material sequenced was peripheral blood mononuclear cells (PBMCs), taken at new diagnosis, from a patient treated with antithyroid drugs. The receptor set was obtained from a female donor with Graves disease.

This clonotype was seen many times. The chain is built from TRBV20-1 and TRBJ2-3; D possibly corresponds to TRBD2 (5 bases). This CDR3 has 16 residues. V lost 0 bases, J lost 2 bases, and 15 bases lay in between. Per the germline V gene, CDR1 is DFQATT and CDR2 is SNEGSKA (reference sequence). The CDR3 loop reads CSARDPERLITDTQYF. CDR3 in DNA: TGCAGTGCTAGAGACCCGGAGCGGCTAATCACAGATACGCAGTATTTT.

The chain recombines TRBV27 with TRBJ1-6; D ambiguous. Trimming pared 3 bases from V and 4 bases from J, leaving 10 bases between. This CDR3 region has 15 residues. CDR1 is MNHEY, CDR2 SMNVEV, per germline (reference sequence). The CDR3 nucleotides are TGTGCCAGCAGTTTCAACTGGGATTATAATTCACCCCTCCACTTT. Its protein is CASSFNWDYNSPLHF.

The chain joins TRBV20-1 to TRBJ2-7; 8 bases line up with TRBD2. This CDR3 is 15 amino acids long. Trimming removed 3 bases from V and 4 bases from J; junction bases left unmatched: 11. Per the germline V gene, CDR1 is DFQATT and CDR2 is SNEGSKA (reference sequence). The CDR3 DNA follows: TGCAGTGCTAGTGACAGGCGGGAGGAGCTTTACGAGCAGTACTTC. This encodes CSASDRREELYEQYF.

The CDR3 DNA is TGTGCCAGCAGTTTGGGTGCGCAGTATTTT. This gives the protein CASSLGAQYF. V and J are TRBV28 and TRBJ2-3; no firm D call. Germline lookup yields CDR1 MDHEN and CDR2 SYDVKM. This CDR3 has 10 amino acids. The V end lost 3 bases, the J end lost 10 bases, and 5 bases lay between the germline ends.

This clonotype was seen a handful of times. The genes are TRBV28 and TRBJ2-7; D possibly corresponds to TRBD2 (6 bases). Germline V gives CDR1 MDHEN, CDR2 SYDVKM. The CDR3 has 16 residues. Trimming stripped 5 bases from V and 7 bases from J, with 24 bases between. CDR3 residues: CASSASGTPSGVEQYF. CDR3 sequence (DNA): TGTGCCAGCAGTGCCTCCGGGACTCCCTCTGGGGTGGAGCAGTACTTC.

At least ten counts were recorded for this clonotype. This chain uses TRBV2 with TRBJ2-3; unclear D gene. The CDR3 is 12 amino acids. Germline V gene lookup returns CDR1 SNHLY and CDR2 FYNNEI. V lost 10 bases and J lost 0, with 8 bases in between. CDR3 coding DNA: TGTGCCACCCAACTTAGCACAGATACGCAGTATTTT. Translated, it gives CATQLSTDTQYF. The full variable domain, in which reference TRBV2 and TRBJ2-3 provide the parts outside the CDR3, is EPEVTQTPSHQVTQMGQEVILRCVPISNHLYFYWYRQILGQKVEFLVSFYNNEISEKSEIFDDQFSVERPDGSNFTLKIRSTKLEDSAMYFCATQLSTDTQYFGPGTRLTVL.

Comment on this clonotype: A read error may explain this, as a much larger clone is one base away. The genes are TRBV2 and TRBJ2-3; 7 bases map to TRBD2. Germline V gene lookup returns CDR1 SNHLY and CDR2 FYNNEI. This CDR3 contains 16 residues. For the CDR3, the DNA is TGTGCCAGCAGGGAGGAGGCGGGGGTATCCACAGATGCGCAGTATTTT. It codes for CASREEAGVSTDAQYF.

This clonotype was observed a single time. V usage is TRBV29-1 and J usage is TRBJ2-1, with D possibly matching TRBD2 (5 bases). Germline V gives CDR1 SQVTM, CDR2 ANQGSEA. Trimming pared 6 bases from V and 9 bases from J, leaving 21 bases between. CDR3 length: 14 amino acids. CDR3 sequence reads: CSVLSTRVYREQFF. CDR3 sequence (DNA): TGCAGCGTCCTGAGTACGCGGGTTTATCGTGAGCAGTTCTTC.

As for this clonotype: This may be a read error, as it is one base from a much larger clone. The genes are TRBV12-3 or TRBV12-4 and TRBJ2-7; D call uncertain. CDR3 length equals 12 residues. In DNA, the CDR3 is TGTGCCAGCAGTTTAAATGTCCGGAAACTGAACTTC. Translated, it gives CASSLNVRKLNF.

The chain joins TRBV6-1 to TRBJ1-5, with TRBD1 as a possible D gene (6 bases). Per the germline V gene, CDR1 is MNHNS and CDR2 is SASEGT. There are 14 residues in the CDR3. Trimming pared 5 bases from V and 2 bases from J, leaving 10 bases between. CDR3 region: CASSRTAGNQPQHF. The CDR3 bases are TGTGCCAGCAGTCGGACAGCCGGCAATCAGCCCCAGCATTTT.

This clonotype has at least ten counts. The CDR3 DNA follows: TGTGCCAGCAGCCAACTTTCCCTTGGGTGCGAAACAGGCTATGAGCAGTTCTTC. This gives the protein CASSQLSLGCETGYEQFF. J is TRBJ2-1 and V is TRBV3-1, with TRBD1 as a possible D gene (5 bases). The CDR3 has 18 residues. Germline loops: CDR1 LGHDT, CDR2 YNNKEL (reference sequence). Trimming took off 2 bases at V and 8 bases at J, with 25 bases between the two ends.

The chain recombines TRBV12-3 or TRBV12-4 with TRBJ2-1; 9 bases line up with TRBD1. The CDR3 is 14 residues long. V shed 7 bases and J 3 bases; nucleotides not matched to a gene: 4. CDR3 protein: CASTGQGIYNEQFF. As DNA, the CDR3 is TGTGCCAGCACGGGACAGGGAATCTACAATGAGCAGTTCTTC.

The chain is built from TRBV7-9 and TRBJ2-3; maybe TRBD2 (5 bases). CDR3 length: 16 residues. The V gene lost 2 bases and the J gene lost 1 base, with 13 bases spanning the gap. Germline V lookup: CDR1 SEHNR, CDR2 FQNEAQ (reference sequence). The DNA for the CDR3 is TGTGCCAGCAGCTTATCCAGCGGATGGGGCACAGATACGCAGTATTTT. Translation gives CASSLSSGWGTDTQYF.

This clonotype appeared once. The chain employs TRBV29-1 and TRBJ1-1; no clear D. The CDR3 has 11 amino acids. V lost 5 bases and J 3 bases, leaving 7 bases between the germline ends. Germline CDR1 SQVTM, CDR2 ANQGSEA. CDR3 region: CSVLVYTEAFF. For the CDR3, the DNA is TGCAGCGTTCTCGTTTACACTGAAGCTTTCTTT.

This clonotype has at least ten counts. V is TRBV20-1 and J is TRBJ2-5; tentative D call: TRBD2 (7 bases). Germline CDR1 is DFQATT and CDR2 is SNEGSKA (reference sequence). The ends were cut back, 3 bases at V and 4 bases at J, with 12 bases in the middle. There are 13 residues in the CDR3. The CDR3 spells CSAREGGRETQYF. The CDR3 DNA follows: TGCAGTGCTAGGGAGGGGGGGAGAGAGACCCAGTACTTC.

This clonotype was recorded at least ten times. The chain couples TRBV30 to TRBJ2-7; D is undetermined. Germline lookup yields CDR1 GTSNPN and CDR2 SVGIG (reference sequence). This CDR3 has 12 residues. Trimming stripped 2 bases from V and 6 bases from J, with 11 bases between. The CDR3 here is CAWSPTAREQYF. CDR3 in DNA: TGTGCCTGGAGTCCCACGGCCCGCGAGCAGTACTTC. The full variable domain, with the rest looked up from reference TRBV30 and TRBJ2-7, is SQTIHQWPATLVQPVGSPLSLECTVEGTSNPNLYWYRQAAGRGLQLLFYSVGIGQISSEVPQNLSASRPQDRQFILSSKKLLLSDSGFYLCAWSPTAREQYFGPGTRLTVT.

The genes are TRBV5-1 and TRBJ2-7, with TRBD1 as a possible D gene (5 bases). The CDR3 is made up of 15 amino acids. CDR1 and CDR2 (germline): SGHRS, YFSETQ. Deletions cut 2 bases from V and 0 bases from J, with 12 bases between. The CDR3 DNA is TGCGCCAGCAGCTTTAGGTGGGGCAGCTCCTACGAGCAGTACTTC. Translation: CASSFRWGSSYEQYF.

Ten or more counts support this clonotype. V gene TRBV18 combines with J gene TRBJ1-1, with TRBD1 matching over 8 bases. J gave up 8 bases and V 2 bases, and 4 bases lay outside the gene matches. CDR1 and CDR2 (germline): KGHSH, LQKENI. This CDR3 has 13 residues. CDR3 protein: CASSPGTGGEAFF. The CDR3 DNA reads TGTGCCAGCTCACCAGGGACAGGTGGGGAAGCTTTCTTT.

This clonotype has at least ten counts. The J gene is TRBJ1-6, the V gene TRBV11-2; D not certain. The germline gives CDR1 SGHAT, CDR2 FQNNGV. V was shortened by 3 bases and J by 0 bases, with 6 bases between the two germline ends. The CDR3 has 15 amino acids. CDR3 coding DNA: TGTGCCAGCAGCTTCGACCTCTCCTATAATTCACCCCTCCACTTT. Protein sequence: CASSFDLSYNSPLHF.

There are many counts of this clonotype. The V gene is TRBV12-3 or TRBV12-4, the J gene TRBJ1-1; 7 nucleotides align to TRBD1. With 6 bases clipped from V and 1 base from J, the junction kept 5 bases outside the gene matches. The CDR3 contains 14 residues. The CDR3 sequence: CASRPTGENTEAFF. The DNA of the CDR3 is TGTGCCAGCAGACCCACAGGGGAGAACACTGAAGCTTTCTTT.